A selection of T cell receptor beta chains follows, all from one sample in a study of CD8+ T cells in alopecia areata. The protocol was immunoSEQ multiplex PCR, while the TCRdb copy is restricted to in-frame clones and leaves out a portion. The sample records 120,000 or so clones, 55% to 80% being singletons. The sample comprised CD4+ T cells sorted from blood. These receptors all stem from a human donor in good health. CDR3s include the opening cysteine and the closing phenylalanine or tryptophan. Clone size appears in some rows only: once, few, many, or a class for an expanded clone.

V: TRBV27
size: NA
J: TRBJ2-7
CDR3: CASSQGADYEQYF

V: TRBV5-6
size: once
J: TRBJ2-7
CDR3: CASSPSGFSGTASYEQYF

V: TRBV29-1
size: NA
J: TRBJ1-5
CDR3: CSAQNPQHF

V: TRBV11-2
size: NA
J: TRBJ1-5
CDR3: CASSSRQGGQPQHF

V: TRBV6-1
size: NA
J: TRBJ1-1
CDR3: CASSAGFNTEAFF

V: TRBV2
size: NA
J: TRBJ1-2
CDR3: CASIGGSYGYTF

V: TRBV4-1
size: NA
J: TRBJ1-1
CDR3: CASSFRGEAFF

V: TRBV29-1
size: few
J: TRBJ2-7
CDR3: CSVVSRNAYEQYF

V: TRBV7-7
size: NA
J: TRBJ2-3
CDR3: CASSAITSDTQYF

V: TRBV6-5
size: NA
J: TRBJ2-5
CDR3: CASSETGQQETQYF

V: TRBV9
size: NA
J: TRBJ2-1
CDR3: CASSVDSGIYNEQFF

V: TRBV11-1
size: NA
J: TRBJ1-1
CDR3: CASSFSSQGVGTEAFF

V: TRBV7-9
size: NA
J: TRBJ2-3
CDR3: CASSRTGRYTDTQYF

V: TRBV7-7
size: NA
J: TRBJ2-2
CDR3: CASSSSGQNTGELFF

V: TRBV19
size: few
J: TRBJ1-5
CDR3: CATSTAFNQPQHF

V: TRBV23-1
size: NA
J: TRBJ1-4
CDR3: CASSHAGTDEKLFF

V: TRBV4-1
size: NA
J: TRBJ1-5
CDR3: CASSQSQGPGSNQPQHF

V: TRBV29-1
size: few
J: TRBJ1-3
CDR3: CSVEEGWSGNTIYF

V: TRBV10-3
size: NA
J: TRBJ2-7
CDR3: CAISDLRTGGEQYF

V: TRBV4-1
size: NA
J: TRBJ2-5
CDR3: CASSQDPQETQYF

V: TRBV29-1
size: few
J: TRBJ2-1
CDR3: CSVEGPQGSEQFF

V: TRBV14
size: NA
J: TRBJ2-3
CDR3: CASSQLAGLHTDTQYF

V: TRBV4-2
size: NA
J: TRBJ2-5
CDR3: CASSPSGGHQETQYF

V: TRBV25-1
size: NA
J: TRBJ2-7
CDR3: CASSEPGSSYEQYF